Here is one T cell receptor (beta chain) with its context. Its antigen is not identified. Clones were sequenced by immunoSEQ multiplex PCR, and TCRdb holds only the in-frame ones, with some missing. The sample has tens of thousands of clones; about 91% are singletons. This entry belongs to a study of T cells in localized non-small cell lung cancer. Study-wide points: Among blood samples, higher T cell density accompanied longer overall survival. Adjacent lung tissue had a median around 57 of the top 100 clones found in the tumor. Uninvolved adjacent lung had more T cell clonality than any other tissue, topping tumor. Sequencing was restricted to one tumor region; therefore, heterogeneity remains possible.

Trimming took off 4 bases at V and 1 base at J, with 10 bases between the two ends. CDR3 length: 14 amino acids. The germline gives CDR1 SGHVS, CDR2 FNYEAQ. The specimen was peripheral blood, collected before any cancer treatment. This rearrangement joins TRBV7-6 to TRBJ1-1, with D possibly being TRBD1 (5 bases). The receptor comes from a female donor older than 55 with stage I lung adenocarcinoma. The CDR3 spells CASSWTGGNTEAFF. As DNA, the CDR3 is TGTGCCAGCAGCTGGACGGGGGGGAACACTGAAGCTTTCTTT.